The 11 T cell receptor beta chains listed next were all sequenced from one sample in a study of control samples from healthy donors and cancer patients. Profiled with immunoSEQ multiplex PCR; TCRdb holds only in-frame clones, not every one. The repertoire holds about 100,000 clones, with roughly 87% as singletons. The sequencing sample was made of blood. These receptors came from a woman aged 45-59 years in good health.

V gene TRBV9 combines with J gene TRBJ1-4; 8 positions match TRBD1. V shed 4 bases and J 0 bases; nucleotides not matched to a gene: 11. The germline V gene has CDR1 SGDLS and CDR2 YYNGEE. There are 18 residues in the CDR3. CDR3 nucleotides: TGTGCCAGCAGCCCCCGGACGACAGGGGTCTCAACTAATGAAAAACTGTTTTTT. It translates to CASSPRTTGVSTNEKLFF.

The chain has TRBV12-3 or TRBV12-4 and TRBJ2-1, with D unresolved. The CDR3 is 12 residues long. The V end was cut by 7 bases, the J end by 6 bases, with 10 bases between. This chain's CDR3 is CASTMVFNEQFF. CDR3 DNA sequence: TGTGCCAGCACCATGGTCTTCAATGAGCAGTTCTTC.

CDR3 sequence (DNA): TGTGCCAGCAGCTTTAGCGGGAACACCGGGGAGCTGTTTTTT. Its translation: CASSFSGNTGELFF. The rearrangement uses TRBV7-3 and TRBJ2-2; D perhaps matches TRBD2 (6 bases). V gave up 3 bases and J gave up 1 base, with 6 bases separating them. Germline lookup yields CDR1 SGHTA and CDR2 FQGTGA. The CDR3 contains 14 residues.

V usage is TRBV2 and J usage is TRBJ2-7, with D hard to call. The CDR3 is 10 amino acids. The ends were cut back, 3 bases at V and 7 bases at J, with 4 bases in the middle. Per the germline V gene, CDR1 is SNHLY and CDR2 is FYNNEI. In DNA form, the CDR3 reads TGTGCCAGCAGTGATAGGGAGCAGTACTTC. It translates to CASSDREQYF. Together with reference TRBV2 and TRBJ2-7, the CDR3 gives the full variable domain: EPEVTQTPSHQVTQMGQEVILRCVPISNHLYFYWYRQILGQKVEFLVSFYNNEISEKSEIFDDQFSVERPDGSNFTLKIRSTKLEDSAMYFCASSDREQYFGPGTRLTVT.

The chain couples TRBV27 to TRBJ2-7; D is perhaps TRBD2 (5 bases). The V gene lost 5 bases and the J gene lost 0 bases, with 11 bases spanning the gap. Per germline, CDR1 MNHEY and CDR2 SMNVEV (reference sequence). There are 14 residues in the CDR3. Here the CDR3 DNA reads TGTGCCAGCAGTCCCGGGATGGGCTCCTACGAGCAGTACTTC. It encodes CASSPGMGSYEQYF.

V gene TRBV6-5 combines with J gene TRBJ2-7; TRBD2 matches at 10 bases. CDR3 length: 16 amino acids. The germline V gene encodes CDR1 MNHEY and CDR2 SVGAGI. The ends lost 4 bases at V and 5 bases at J; junction bases unmatched: 11. The CDR3 DNA reads as TGTGCCAGCAGTTCCTCCCGGACTAGCGGTGGGGACGAGCAGTACGTC. Translation: CASSSSRTSGGDEQYV.

DNA of the CDR3: TGTGCCAGTACGGGCTCCTACAATGAGCAGTTCTTC. Translation gives CASTGSYNEQFF. V and J are TRBV19 and TRBJ2-1; D gene ambiguous. Germline CDR1 LNHDA, CDR2 SQIVND (reference sequence). This CDR3 comprises 12 residues. Trimming stripped 7 bases from V and 0 bases from J, with 4 bases between.

CDR3 in amino acids: CATGGGAFDEQFF. CDR3 nucleotide sequence: TGTGCCACCGGCGGGGGGGCCTTCGATGAGCAGTTCTTC. The V and J genes are TRBV24-1 and TRBJ2-1, with 9 bases fitting TRBD2. V was clipped by 9 bases and J by 8 bases; unmatched bases: 7. This CDR3 has 13 amino acids. Germline V gene lookup returns CDR1 KGHDR and CDR2 SFDVKD.

CDR3 residues: CASSMSLAGDYEQYV. The CDR3 nucleotides read TGTGCCAGCAGTATGTCACTAGCGGGAGACTACGAGCAGTACGTC. The V gene is TRBV6-5, the J gene TRBJ2-7, with 11 bases that match TRBD2. With 5 bases clipped from V and 3 bases from J, the junction kept 6 bases outside the gene matches. The CDR3 length is 15 residues. Germline CDR1 reads MNHEY; CDR2 reads SVGAGI.

This chain links TRBV7-2 with TRBJ2-5, with 12 bases matching TRBD1. The CDR3 length is 19 residues. Trimming removed 5 bases from V and 4 bases from J; junction bases left unmatched: 17. Germline CDR1 and CDR2: SGHTA and FQGNSA. The CDR3 DNA reads TGTGCCAGCAGCATTCACCGGGACAGGGGGCGCGGGGGCCCAGAGACCCAGTACTTC. Its protein product is CASSIHRDRGRGGPETQYF.

As DNA, the CDR3 is TGTGCCAGCAGTTTAAGCGACAGGTCCAATGAAAAACTGTTTTTT. Translating it yields CASSLSDRSNEKLFF. This chain uses TRBV27 with TRBJ1-4, with D possibly being TRBD1 (6 bases). Germline CDR1 reads MNHEY; CDR2 reads SMNVEV (reference sequence). This CDR3 comprises 15 residues. V gave up 2 bases and J gave up 5 bases, with 12 bases separating them. Full variable domain (remainder filled in from reference TRBV27 and TRBJ1-4): EAQVTQNPRYLITVTGKKLTVTCSQNMNHEYMSWYRQDPGLGLRQIYYSMNVEVTDKGDVPEGYKVSRKEKRNFPLILESPSPNQTSLYFCASSLSDRSNEKLFFGSGTQLSVL.